Sequencing of this T cell receptor beta chain was carried out in a study of control samples from healthy donors and cancer patients. The method was immunoSEQ multiplex PCR; TCRdb's version includes in-frame clones alone and lacks a portion of them. The sample shows about 150,000 clones, 94% of them seen only once. The CDR3 length is 16 residues. V was clipped by 2 bases and J by 2 bases, with 13 bases between them. The germline V gene has CDR1 MDHEN and CDR2 SYDVKM. The origin of this receptor is a man between 35 and 55 years old in good health. V and J are TRBV28 and TRBJ1-5; unclear D gene. Sequencing was done on a sample of blood. The CDR3 DNA reads as TGTGCCAGCAGTTTAGGTCCTTTAGCCCGCAATCAGCCCCAGCATTTT. Its translation: CASSLGPLARNQPQHF.